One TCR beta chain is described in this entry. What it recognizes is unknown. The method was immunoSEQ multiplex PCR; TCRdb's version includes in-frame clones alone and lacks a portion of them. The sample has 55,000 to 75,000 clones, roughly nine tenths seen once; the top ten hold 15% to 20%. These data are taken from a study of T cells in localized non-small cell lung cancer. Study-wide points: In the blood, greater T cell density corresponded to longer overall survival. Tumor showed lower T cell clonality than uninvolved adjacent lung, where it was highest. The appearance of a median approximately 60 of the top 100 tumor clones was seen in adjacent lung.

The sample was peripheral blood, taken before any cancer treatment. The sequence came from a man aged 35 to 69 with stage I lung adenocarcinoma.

In nucleotides, the CDR3 is TGTGCCAGCAGAGCCGGGACAGGGATCACGGAAGAGCAGTACTTC. This translates into CASRAGTGITEEQYF. The chain has TRBV6-5 and TRBJ2-7; the match to TRBD1 covers 9 bases. From germline, CDR1 is MNHEY and CDR2 SVGAGI. The CDR3 has 15 amino acids. The J segment lost 7 bases and the V segment lost 6 bases, leaving 13 bases of the junction unmatched.